This T cell receptor beta chain emerged from a study of cytomegalovirus exposure and HLA in healthy donors. Study outcomes and limitations: The only immune exposure information that was available was CMV serostatus. Researchers reportedly found TCR beta sequences accurately predicted most subjects' HLA-A and HLA-B alleles. A cluster of highly shared sequence variants was likely a sequencing artifact. Excluded were some V segments that proved indistinguishable, including TRBV6-2 and TRBV6-3.

Remarks on this clone: Antigen unknown.

The germline V gene has CDR1 SGHRS and CDR2 YFSETQ. V was cut by 3 bases and J by 5 bases, with 12 bases left in between. The CDR3 sequence is 13 residues long. 60 Vbeta and 13 Jbeta primers were used in PCR. The method was immunoSEQ multiplex PCR; TCRdb's version includes in-frame clones alone and lacks a portion of them. The table has about 68,000 clones, around four fifths seen once; the top ten hold 6.5%. Specimen: PBMCs. This sequence originates from a human donor in good health. The chain joins TRBV5-1 to TRBJ2-7, with D possibly TRBD1 on 6 matching bases. The DNA for the CDR3 is TGCGCCAGCAGCTCCCTGGCAGGGGACGAGCAGTACTTC. Its translation is CASSSLAGDEQYF.